The 11 T cell receptor beta chains in this list originate from one sample, sequenced in a study of T cells in Graves' hyperthyroidism and ophthalmopathy. Authors of the study amplified TCR beta CDR3 regions from RNA transcripts. The HTBI primer set was used in a first-round RT-PCR of the TCR CDR3. TCRdb called the multiplex PCR reads again in MiXCR, with one record for every CDR3 protein. The sample yields 650,000 to 700,000 distinct CDR3 sequences, roughly a sixth seen once. Specimen: blood. The receptors were sampled from a man aged 45-65 years with Graves' hyperthyroidism.

This clonotype was counted at least ten times. This rearrangement joins TRBV20-1 to TRBJ2-5, with D perhaps TRBD2 (5 bases). Germline lookup yields CDR1 DFQATT and CDR2 SNEGSKA (reference sequence). The CDR3 contains 13 residues. V was trimmed by 8 bases and J by 4 bases, leaving 17 bases between them. The CDR3 spells CSPGDYNTETQYF. CDR3 DNA sequence: TGCAGTCCGGGCGACTATAATACAGAGACCCAGTACTTC.

This clonotype was seen a few times. The V gene is TRBV9, the J gene TRBJ2-7; TRBD1 is a possible D gene (5 bases). The germline CDR1 and CDR2 sequences are SGDLS and YYNGEE. Trimming left V 2 bases short and J 4 bases short, with 16 bases between. This CDR3 contains 15 residues. The CDR3: CASSVSAGIVYEQYF. In nucleotides, the CDR3 is TGTGCCAGCAGCGTCAGCGCAGGGATAGTTTACGAGCAGTACTTC.

This clonotype was seen many times. The J gene is TRBJ1-5, the V gene TRBV7-2, with D perhaps matching TRBD1 (5 bases). The V gene's germline CDR1 is SGHTA and CDR2 FQGNSA. V dropped 1 base and J dropped 4 bases, with 11 bases sitting between them. The CDR3 has 15 residues. CDR3 bases: TGTGCCAGCAGCTTAGAGGGAGGGGCGAATCAGCCCCAGCATTTT. Its protein is CASSLEGGANQPQHF.

The V and J genes are TRBV5-5 and TRBJ1-4; no reliable D call. Per germline, CDR1 SGHKS and CDR2 YYEKEE (reference sequence). The germline V and J ends were trimmed by 5 bases and 0 bases, with 20 bases remaining between them. The CDR3 has 18 residues. The CDR3 reads CASSLNRLRLATNEKLFF. The CDR3 region has the DNA TGTGCCAGCAGTTTAAACCGCCTTCGGTTAGCAACTAATGAAAAACTGTTTTTT.

V is TRBV5-6 and J is TRBJ2-3; 9 bases are a match to TRBD2. The CDR3 spans 16 residues. Germline V gene lookup returns CDR1 SGHDT and CDR2 YYEEEE. J gave up 2 bases and V 0 bases, and 4 bases lay outside the gene matches. The CDR3 DNA reads as TGTGCCAGCAGCTTGGGCGGGAGGGCCTTCACAGATACGCAGTATTTT. The encoded protein is CASSLGGRAFTDTQYF.

There are many counts of this clonotype. The chain combines TRBV19 with TRBJ2-7, with 8 positions matching TRBD2. CDR3 size: 16 residues. Germline V gene lookup returns CDR1 LNHDA and CDR2 SQIVND (reference sequence). Trimming at V came to 3 bases and at J to 3 bases, leaving 10 bases not matched to a gene. This CDR3 is CASSMSMGAGDYEQYF. For the CDR3, the DNA is TGTGCCAGTAGTATGTCCATGGGAGCGGGAGACTACGAGCAGTACTTC.

This clonotype was seen many times. The CDR3 DNA follows: TGTGCCAGCAGCCTAAGACCCGTCGCTGAAGCTTTCTTT. Translation gives CASSLRPVAEAFF. The rearrangement joins TRBV6-1 to TRBJ1-1; D gene ambiguous. The germline V gene has CDR1 MNHNS and CDR2 SASEGT. The CDR3 is made up of 13 amino acids. V lost 6 bases, J lost 6 bases, and 14 bases lay in between.

The chain is built from TRBV4-1 and TRBJ2-7, with D perhaps assigned TRBD1 or TRBD2 (6 bases each). Per germline, CDR1 MGHRA and CDR2 YSYEKL. This CDR3 contains 14 residues. V lost 1 base and J 6 bases, leaving 13 bases between the germline ends. CDR3 loop: CASSQGGGSGEQYF. As DNA, the CDR3 is TGCGCCAGCAGCCAAGGAGGGGGGAGTGGCGAGCAGTACTTC.

V and J are TRBV6-1 and TRBJ1-5, with 7 bases identical to TRBD1. CDR1 is MNHNS, CDR2 SASEGT, per germline. Germline trimming cut 7 bases from V and 1 base from J; bases unmatched to any gene: 10. The length of the CDR3 is 16 residues. The CDR3 DNA is TGTGCCAGCACCATACGACAGGGATTCAGCAATCAGCCCCAGCATTTT. It yields the protein CASTIRQGFSNQPQHF.

This clonotype occurred many times. The chain combines TRBV6-6 with TRBJ2-1; TRBD2 agrees at 8 bases. The CDR3 runs 16 residues. Germline V gives CDR1 MNHNY, CDR2 SVGAGI (reference sequence). J was trimmed by 7 bases and V by 1 base; bases with no gene match: 9. The CDR3 here is CASSYFSAGEGNEQFF. The CDR3 region has the DNA TGTGCCAGCAGTTACTTTTCAGCGGGAGAAGGGAATGAGCAGTTCTTC.

This rearrangement joins TRBV25-1 to TRBJ1-1, with D possibly being TRBD1 (5 bases). The V end was cut by 1 base, the J end by 0 bases, with 15 bases between. Germline assignment: CDR1 MGHDK and CDR2 SYGVNS. This CDR3 is built from 17 residues. CDR3: CASSEWLSGGLNTEAFF. CDR3 DNA sequence: TGTGCCAGCAGTGAATGGTTGAGCGGGGGGTTGAACACTGAAGCTTTCTTT. Supplemented by reference TRBV25-1 and TRBJ1-1, the full variable domain reads EADIYQTPRYLVIGTGKKITLECSQTMGHDKMYWYQQDPGMELHLIHYSYGVNSTEKGDLSSESTVSRIRTEHFPLTLESARPSHTSQYLCASSEWLSGGLNTEAFFGQGTRLTVV.